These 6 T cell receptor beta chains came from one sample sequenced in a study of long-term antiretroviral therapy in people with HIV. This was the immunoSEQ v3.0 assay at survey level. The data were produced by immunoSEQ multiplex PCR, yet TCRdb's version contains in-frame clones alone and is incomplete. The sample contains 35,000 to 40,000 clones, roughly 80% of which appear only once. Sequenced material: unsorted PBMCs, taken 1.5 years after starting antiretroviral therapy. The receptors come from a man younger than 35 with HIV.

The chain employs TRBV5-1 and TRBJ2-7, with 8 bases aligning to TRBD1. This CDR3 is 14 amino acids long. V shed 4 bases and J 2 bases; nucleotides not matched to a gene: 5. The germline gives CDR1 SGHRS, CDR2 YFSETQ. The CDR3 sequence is CASSHGTGPYEQYF. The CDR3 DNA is TGCGCCAGCAGCCACGGGACAGGTCCCTACGAGCAGTACTTC.

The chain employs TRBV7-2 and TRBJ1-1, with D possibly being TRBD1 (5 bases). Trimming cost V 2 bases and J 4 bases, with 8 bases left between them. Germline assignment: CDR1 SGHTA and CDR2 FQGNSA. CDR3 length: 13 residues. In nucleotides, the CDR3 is TGTGCCAGCAGCTTACAGGGAACCACTGAAGCTTTCTTT. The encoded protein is CASSLQGTTEAFF. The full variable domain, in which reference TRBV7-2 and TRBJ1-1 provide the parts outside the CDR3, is GAGVSQSPSNKVTEKGKDVELRCDPISGHTALYWYRQSLGQGLEFLIYFQGNSAPDKSGLPSDRFSAERTGGSVSTLTIQRTQQEDSAVYLCASSLQGTTEAFFGQGTRLTVV.

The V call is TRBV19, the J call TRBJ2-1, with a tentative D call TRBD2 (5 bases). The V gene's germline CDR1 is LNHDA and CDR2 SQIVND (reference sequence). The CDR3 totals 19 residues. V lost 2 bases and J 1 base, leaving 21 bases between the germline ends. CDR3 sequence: CASSIRGYGPEGSYNEQFF. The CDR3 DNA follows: TGTGCCAGTAGTATAAGAGGGTACGGGCCAGAAGGGTCCTACAATGAGCAGTTCTTC.

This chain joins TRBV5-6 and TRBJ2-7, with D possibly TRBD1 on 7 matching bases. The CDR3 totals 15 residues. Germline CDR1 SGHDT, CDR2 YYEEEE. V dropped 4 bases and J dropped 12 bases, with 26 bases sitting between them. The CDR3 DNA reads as TGTGCCAGCAGCACACCCAGGGACAGCGGGTCTGTAAGGTACTTC. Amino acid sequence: CASSTPRDSGSVRYF. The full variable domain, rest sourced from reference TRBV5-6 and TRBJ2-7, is DAGVTQSPTHLIKTRGQQVTLRCSPKSGHDTVSWYQQALGQGPQFIFQYYEEEERQRGNFPDRFSGHQFPNYSSELNVNALLLGDSALYLCASSTPRDSGSVRYFGPGTRLTVT.

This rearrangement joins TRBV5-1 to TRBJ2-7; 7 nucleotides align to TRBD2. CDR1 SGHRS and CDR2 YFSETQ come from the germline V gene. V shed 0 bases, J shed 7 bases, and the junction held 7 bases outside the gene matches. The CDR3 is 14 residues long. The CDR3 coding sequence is TGCGCCAGCAGCTTGGGAGGCGGGAGTTGGGAGCAGTACTTC. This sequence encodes CASSLGGGSWEQYF.

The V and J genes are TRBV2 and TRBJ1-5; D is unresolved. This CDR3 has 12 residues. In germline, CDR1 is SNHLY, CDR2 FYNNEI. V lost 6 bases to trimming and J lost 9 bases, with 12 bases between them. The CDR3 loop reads CASSRGEGPQHF. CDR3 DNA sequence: TGTGCCAGCAGCCGCGGGGAGGGGCCCCAGCATTTT.